A selection of T cell receptor beta chains follows, all from one sample in a study of blood T cell repertoires in COVID-19. The protocol was immunoSEQ multiplex PCR, while the TCRdb copy is restricted to in-frame clones and leaves out a portion. Of approximately 33,000 clones in the sample, roughly 90% were seen once. Sequences were obtained from peripheral blood. The receptors derive from a man in his 60s with COVID-19, enrolled during active disease. Each CDR3 is given with its conserved first and last residue. Fields, in order: CDR3 protein, CDR3 DNA, J gene, D gene, V gene, clone size. A D gene is named only where the DNA matches it firmly. Size tells how often a clone was seen (once, few, many) or the class of an expanded clone, and some rows leave it out.

cdr3_aa: CATSDVGTDYEQYF
cdr3_nt: TGTGCCACCAGTGATGTCGGGACAGACTACGAGCAGTACTTC
j_call: TRBJ2-7
d_call: TRBD1
v_call: TRBV24-1
clone_size: -

cdr3_aa: CASSSGLAVYEQYF
cdr3_nt: TGTGCCAGCAGCTCCGGACTAGCGGTCTACGAGCAGTACTTC
j_call: TRBJ2-7
d_call: TRBD2
v_call: TRBV7-4
clone_size: -

cdr3_aa: CASSDVHSGRVRSEQYF
cdr3_nt: TGTGCCAGCAGTGATGTTCATAGCGGGAGGGTTAGAAGCGAGCAGTACTTC
j_call: TRBJ2-7
d_call: TRBD2
v_call: TRBV2
clone_size: -

cdr3_aa: CASSFNRGNTEAFF
cdr3_nt: TGTGCCAGCAGCTTTAACAGGGGGAACACTGAAGCTTTCTTT
j_call: TRBJ1-1
d_call: TRBD1
v_call: TRBV7-2
clone_size: -

cdr3_aa: CATSGSPGTSPLFF
cdr3_nt: TGTGCCACCAGTGGAAGCCCCGGGACTAGCCCACTGTTCTTC
j_call: TRBJ2-1
d_call: TRBD2
v_call: TRBV24-1
clone_size: -

cdr3_aa: CASTAGVSSGNTIYF
cdr3_nt: TGTGCCAGCACGGCGGGGGTGAGCTCTGGAAACACCATATATTTT
j_call: TRBJ1-3
d_call: -
v_call: TRBV9
clone_size: -

cdr3_aa: CASSLGGSHSGNTIYF
cdr3_nt: TGCGCCAGCAGCTTGGGCGGCAGCCACTCTGGAAACACCATATATTTT
j_call: TRBJ1-3
d_call: -
v_call: TRBV5-1
clone_size: -

cdr3_aa: CASSEAGGYSSRPQHF
cdr3_nt: TGTGCCAGCAGTGAAGCGGGAGGGTACTCGTCTAGGCCCCAGCATTTT
j_call: TRBJ1-5
d_call: -
v_call: TRBV6-1
clone_size: -

cdr3_aa: CSALSGYEQYF
cdr3_nt: TGCAGTGCACTCAGCGGCTACGAGCAGTACTTC
j_call: TRBJ2-7
d_call: -
v_call: TRBV20-1
clone_size: -

cdr3_aa: CASSQGEGYTF
cdr3_nt: TGTGCCAGCAGCCAAGGGGAAGGCTACACCTTC
j_call: TRBJ1-2
d_call: -
v_call: TRBV27
clone_size: -

cdr3_aa: CASSGVASWESTEAFF
cdr3_nt: TGCGCCAGCAGCGGGGTGGCGTCTTGGGAGTCCACTGAAGCTTTCTTT
j_call: TRBJ1-1
d_call: -
v_call: TRBV5-1
clone_size: -

cdr3_aa: CASSQLGQANTEAFF
cdr3_nt: TGCGCCAGCAGCCAACTTGGTCAGGCGAACACTGAAGCTTTCTTT
j_call: TRBJ1-1
d_call: -
v_call: TRBV4-3
clone_size: -

cdr3_aa: CAITGRKDTGELFF
cdr3_nt: TGTGCCATTACAGGAAGGAAAGACACCGGGGAGCTGTTTTTT
j_call: TRBJ2-2
d_call: -
v_call: TRBV10-3
clone_size: -

cdr3_aa: CASSQDRDRAGQPQHF
cdr3_nt: TGCGCCAGCAGCCAAGACCGGGACAGGGCGGGTCAGCCCCAGCATTTT
j_call: TRBJ1-5
d_call: TRBD1
v_call: TRBV4-1
clone_size: once

cdr3_aa: CASSPGLSYNEQFF
cdr3_nt: TGTGCCAGCAGCCCGGGACTATCCTACAATGAGCAGTTCTTC
j_call: TRBJ2-1
d_call: TRBD2
v_call: TRBV14
clone_size: -